This TCR beta chain was retrieved from a study of blood T cell repertoires in COVID-19. Background on the study: Acute and convalescent COVID-19 specimens originated in the United States, Italy and Spain. PBMCs, B-cell-depleted T cells, or T cells provided the cDNA or gDNA that made up the material.

How the authors handled the data: Reference gene primer amplification in the assay estimated nucleated cell counts. TCRdb's copy holds only in-frame clones and misses some; the assay was immunoSEQ multiplex PCR. V and J calls and clone size are those listed in that table; D and trimming were worked out from the DNA. The table has about 55,000 clones, about 82% seen once. This clone was seen only once. The CDR3 consists of 15 residues. Germline CDR1 reads SGHNT; CDR2 reads YENEEA. V shed 3 bases, J shed 5 bases, and the junction held 7 bases outside the gene matches. The rearrangement uses TRBV11-3 and TRBJ2-5, with 9 bases matching TRBD2. The sample taken for sequencing was peripheral blood. This sequence originates from a woman older than 75 with acute or convalescent COVID-19. DNA for the CDR3: TGTGCCAGCAGCTTCAGCGGGGGGCCCCGGGAGACCCAGTACTTC. Amino acids: CASSFSGGPRETQYF. Full variable domain (outside the CDR3, taken from reference TRBV11-3 and TRBJ2-5): EAGVVQSPRYKIIEKKQPVAFWCNPISGHNTLYWYLQNLGQGPELLIRYENEEAVDDSQLPKDRFSAERLKGVDSTLKIQPAELGDSAVYLCASSFSGGPRETQYFGPGTRLLVL.